Listed below are T cell receptor beta chains from one sample, sequenced in a study of OX40 agonist ivuxolimab in advanced cancers. Method: immunoSEQ multiplex PCR; TCRdb's copy keeps in-frame clones and lacks some. The sample lists some 64,000 clones, around 90% occurring once. The specimen was CD4+ or CD8+ T cells sorted from blood, collected in a trial of the OX40 agonist ivuxolimab. The source is an adult with an advanced solid tumor such as melanoma, head and neck, liver or kidney cancer. Both conserved end residues are part of each CDR3. The order of the fields is clone size, D gene, V gene, J gene, CDR3 protein, CDR3 DNA. D genes are given only for firm matches. Clone size is not always given. Where it is, it says once, few, many or a class for expanded clones.

once	TRBD2	TRBV9	TRBJ2-1	CASSHPLGAGGGNEQFF	TGTGCCAGCAGCCATCCCCTAGGGGCGGGAGGGGGGAATGAGCAGTTCTTC
.	.	TRBV28	TRBJ2-3	CASSWFADTQYF	TGTGCCAGCAGTTGGTTCGCAGATACGCAGTATTTT
.	.	TRBV4-1	TRBJ2-1	CASSQEQSKGNEQFF	TGCGCCAGCAGCCAAGAGCAAAGTAAGGGCAATGAGCAGTTCTTC
.	.	TRBV5-1	TRBJ1-4	CASSSGSGSEKLFF	TGCGCCAGCAGTTCAGGGTCGGGTAGTGAAAAACTGTTTTTT
.	.	TRBV6-1	TRBJ2-7	CASSTAYEQYF	TGTGCCAGCAGTACCGCATACGAGCAGTACTTC
.	TRBD2	TRBV27	TRBJ2-5	CASSELAGGIQETQYF	TGTGCCAGCAGTGAACTAGCGGGAGGGATCCAAGAGACCCAGTACTTC
.	TRBD2	TRBV9	TRBJ2-1	CASSPLGEGYNEQFF	TGTGCCAGCAGCCCCCTTGGGGAGGGGTACAATGAGCAGTTCTTC
.	TRBD2	TRBV10-3	TRBJ2-1	CAIMASGRDNEQFF	TGTGCCATCATGGCTAGCGGGAGGGACAATGAGCAGTTCTTC
.	.	TRBV27	TRBJ2-1	CASSLDYHEQFF	TGTGCCAGCAGTTTAGACTACCATGAGCAGTTCTTC
.	.	TRBV7-3	TRBJ2-3	CASSYLGDTQYF	TGTGCCAGCAGCTACCTAGGGGATACGCAGTATTTT
.	TRBD1	TRBV7-2	TRBJ1-2	CASSLAAGGYYGYTF	TGTGCCAGCAGCTTAGCGGCAGGGGGCTATTATGGCTACACCTTC
.	.	TRBV6-5	TRBJ2-7	CASSYPRDGDYEQYF	TGTGCCAGCAGTTACCCACGGGACGGGGACTACGAGCAGTACTTC
.	.	TRBV11-3	TRBJ2-7	CASSLLIGEEQYF	TGTGCCAGCAGCTTATTGATCGGAGAAGAGCAGTACTTC
.	.	TRBV13	TRBJ1-5	CASSSYTSNQPQHF	TGTGCCAGCAGCTCCTACACTAGCAATCAGCCCCAGCATTTT
few	.	TRBV27	TRBJ2-2	CASSYRKDGELFF	TGTGCCAGCAGTTATCGGAAGGACGGGGAGCTGTTTTTT
.	.	TRBV7-6	TRBJ2-1	CASGRSNEQFF	TGTGCCAGCGGTAGGAGCAATGAGCAGTTCTTC